A single sample gave rise to the 12 T cell receptor beta chains below, sequenced in a study of T cell responses to AZD1222 COVID-19 vaccine. TCRdb's table, derived via immunoSEQ multiplex PCR, lists solely in-frame clones and lacks some. The table lists under 110,000 clones, 86% of them singletons. The sample consisted of peripheral blood, taken on day 0 of AZD1222 vaccination. These receptors all stem from an adult in good health.

V is TRBV30 and J is TRBJ1-1; D not resolved. Trimming pared 4 bases from V and 7 bases from J, leaving 22 bases between. The CDR3 totals 15 residues. The germline V gene encodes CDR1 GTSNPN and CDR2 SVGIG (reference sequence). The CDR3, as DNA: TGTGCCTGGATTAGTTTTAGTTTAAAAACAGATGAAGCTTTCTTT. As protein: CAWISFSLKTDEAFF.

The chain couples TRBV28 to TRBJ2-7; 9 positions agree with TRBD2. Trimming took 5 bases from V and 2 from J; bases not matched to a gene: 4. The CDR3 length is 14 residues. Germline assignment: CDR1 MDHEN and CDR2 SYDVKM. The DNA of the CDR3 is TGTGCCAGCAGTCTTAGCGGGGGCCCCTACGAGCAGTACTTC. Encoded protein: CASSLSGGPYEQYF.

The J gene is TRBJ1-4, the V gene TRBV28, with TRBD1 identical over 10 bases. The ends lost 4 bases at V and 8 bases at J; junction bases unmatched: 10. Looked up from germline, CDR1 is MDHEN and CDR2 is SYDVKM. This CDR3 has 16 residues. CDR3 sequence: CASSSRGQGVGEKLFF. For the CDR3, the DNA is TGTGCCAGCAGTTCCCGAGGACAGGGGGTAGGGGAAAAACTGTTTTTT.

This clone was picked up one time. The chain uses TRBV19 and TRBJ2-2; D might be TRBD1 or TRBD2, each matching 5 bases. CDR1 and CDR2 (germline): LNHDA, SQIVND (reference sequence). V was trimmed by 5 bases and J by 5 bases, leaving 15 bases between them. CDR3 length: 15 amino acids. CDR3 loop: CASSETPGATGELFF. In DNA, the CDR3 is TGTGCCAGTAGTGAGACCCCCGGGGCGACCGGGGAGCTGTTTTTT.

The rearrangement uses TRBV28 and TRBJ2-1; D remains unclear. V was pared by 1 base and J by 2 bases, with 9 bases between. The CDR3 runs to 15 residues. Germline V CDR1 and CDR2: MDHEN, SYDVKM. As DNA, the CDR3 is TGTGCCAGCAGTTTATCCGCGGATACCTACAATGAGCAGTTCTTC. Residues: CASSLSADTYNEQFF.

This CDR3 reads CASSWPADSGNTIYF. CDR3 in DNA: TGTGCCAGCAGTTGGCCAGCTGACTCTGGAAACACCATATATTTT. V is TRBV27 and J is TRBJ1-3; no clear D. This CDR3 spans 15 amino acids. Germline V CDR1 and CDR2: MNHEY, SMNVEV (reference sequence). V was clipped by 4 bases and J by 0 bases, with 10 bases between them.

This clone was found a few times. The V call is TRBV27, the J call TRBJ2-7, with 8 positions matching TRBD1. Germline trimming cut 7 bases from V and 3 bases from J; bases unmatched to any gene: 2. The CDR3 contains 12 residues. The germline CDR1 and CDR2 sequences are MNHEY and SMNVEV (reference sequence). CDR3 residues: CASNDRGYEQYF. The CDR3, as DNA: TGTGCCAGCAATGACAGGGGCTACGAGCAGTACTTC.

The J gene is TRBJ1-6, the V gene TRBV5-6; the match to TRBD1 covers 9 bases. Trimming took 3 bases from V and 5 from J; bases not matched to a gene: 6. Germline loops: CDR1 SGHDT, CDR2 YYEEEE. The CDR3 spans 16 residues. The CDR3 spells CASSSRDRENNSPLHF. CDR3 bases: TGTGCCAGCAGCTCCCGGGACAGGGAAAATAATTCACCCCTCCACTTT.

This clone was recorded only once. V gene TRBV7-2 combines with J gene TRBJ1-5, with D unclear. V dropped 5 bases and J dropped 0 bases, with 14 bases sitting between them. CDR3 size: 16 residues. Germline lookup yields CDR1 SGHTA and CDR2 FQGNSA. CDR3 residues: CASSPSSDYSNQPQHF. The CDR3 DNA sequence: TGTGCCAGCAGCCCTTCAAGTGATTATAGCAATCAGCCCCAGCATTTT. The full variable domain, with the rest looked up from reference TRBV7-2 and TRBJ1-5, is GAGVSQSPSNKVTEKGKDVELRCDPISGHTALYWYRQSLGQGLEFLIYFQGNSAPDKSGLPSDRFSAERTGGSVSTLTIQRTQQEDSAVYLCASSPSSDYSNQPQHFGDGTRLSIL.

In DNA, the CDR3 is TGTGCCAGCAGTGAAGCGTCGGGACATAATTCACCCCTCCACTTT. Protein product: CASSEASGHNSPLHF. The V and J genes are TRBV6-1 and TRBJ1-6, with TRBD1 as a possible D gene (5 bases). The CDR3 consists of 15 residues. V lost 0 bases and J 5 bases, leaving 8 bases between the germline ends. Germline lookup yields CDR1 MNHNS and CDR2 SASEGT.

Remarks on this clone: A read error may account for a junction end that differs from germline. The V call is TRBV12-3 or TRBV12-4, the J call TRBJ2-7; D may be TRBD1 (5 bases). This CDR3 comprises 13 residues. The CDR3 region is CASRLDRLYEQYF. The DNA for the CDR3 is TGTGCCAGCAGATTAGACAGACTCTACGAGCAGTACTTC.

V gene TRBV19 combines with J gene TRBJ1-1; TRBD1 is a possible D gene (6 bases). The CDR3 totals 12 residues. Trimming pared 6 bases from V and 3 bases from J, leaving 8 bases between. The V gene's germline CDR1 is LNHDA and CDR2 SQIVND (reference sequence). The CDR3 DNA reads TGTGCCAGTAGGTACAGGGACACTGAAGCTTTCTTT. Translating it yields CASRYRDTEAFF.